This T cell receptor (beta chain) came from a study of Graves' ophthalmopathy and Graves' hyperthyroidism. CDR3 regions of TCR beta were amplified from RNA transcripts. The workflow started with a first-round RT-PCR run with HTBI primers and then moved on to a second-round multiplex PCR. TCRdb reprocessed the multiplex PCR reads via MiXCR and lists one record per CDR3 protein. The table shows around 600,000 distinct CDR3 sequences, with over 40% occurring only once. This clonotype was found a few times. CDR1 is SQVTM, CDR2 ANQGSEA, per germline. The CDR3 has 18 amino acids. V was pared by 0 bases and J by 5 bases, with 9 bases of the junction left unmatched. Ophthalmopathy was moderately-to-severely active, CAS at least 3, NOSPECS at least 4, lasting under 3 months.

The sequenced material came from peripheral blood. This clonotype originated in an adult man with Graves' ophthalmopathy. The chain joins TRBV29-1 to TRBJ2-6, with 11 bases lining up with TRBD2. CDR3: CSVEEGLAGKARANVLTF. CDR3 DNA sequence: TGCAGCGTTGAAGAAGGACTAGCGGGTAAGGCCCGGGCCAACGTCCTGACTTTC.